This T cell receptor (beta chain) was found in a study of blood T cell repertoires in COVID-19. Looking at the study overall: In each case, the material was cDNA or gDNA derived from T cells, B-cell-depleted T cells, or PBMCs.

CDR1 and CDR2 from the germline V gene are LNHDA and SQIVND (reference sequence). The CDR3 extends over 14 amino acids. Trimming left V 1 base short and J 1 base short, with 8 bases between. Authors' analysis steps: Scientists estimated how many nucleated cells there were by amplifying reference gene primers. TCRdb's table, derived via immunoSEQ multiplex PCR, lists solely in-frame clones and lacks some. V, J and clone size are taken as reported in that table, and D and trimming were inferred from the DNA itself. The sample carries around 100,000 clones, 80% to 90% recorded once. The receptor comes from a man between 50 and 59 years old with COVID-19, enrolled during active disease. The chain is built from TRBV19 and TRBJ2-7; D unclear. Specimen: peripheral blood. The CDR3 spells CASSIVGRSYEQYF. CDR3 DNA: TGTGCCAGTAGTATAGTCGGTAGATCCTACGAGCAGTACTTC.